This passage covers 9 T cell receptor beta chains from one sample sequenced in a study of regulatory T cells in long-lasting Graves disease. With iRepertoire HTBI primers and Arm-PCR of CDR3 regions, TCR beta libraries were built. Via MiXCR, TCRdb re-called the multiplex PCR reads, giving one row per CDR3 protein. The data show 650,000 to 850,000 distinct CDR3 sequences, around 30% seen once. Time point described: persistent/refractory GD, antithyroid drugs over 5 years with positive TRAb. Preparation of the TCR library used RNA extracted from PBMCs. The sample was peripheral blood mononuclear cells (PBMCs), taken when the disease was refractory, from a patient treated with antithyroid drugs. These receptors were obtained from a female donor with Graves disease.

This clonotype showed up just a few times. The rearrangement uses TRBV11-2 and TRBJ1-4; maybe TRBD1 (5 bases). The length of the CDR3 is 14 residues. Germline V lookup: CDR1 SGHAT, CDR2 FQNNGV. V lost 7 bases and J lost 4, with 13 bases in between. The CDR3 loop is CASTLTAYNEKLFF. CDR3 nucleotides: TGTGCCAGCACCTTGACAGCCTATAATGAAAAACTGTTTTTT.

There are many counts of this clonotype. The chain is built from TRBV12-5 and TRBJ2-5, with D possibly TRBD2 on 5 matching bases. CDR3 length equals 15 residues. Germline CDR1 reads LGHNT; CDR2 reads FRNRAP. V lost 6 bases, J lost 5 bases, and 19 bases lay in between. CDR3 residues: CASGTGGFPTETQYF. CDR3 in DNA: TGTGCTAGTGGAACCGGAGGTTTCCCTACGGAGACCCAGTACTTC.

V and J are TRBV5-1 and TRBJ2-7; 7 nucleotides match TRBD2. Trimming removed 0 bases from V and 6 bases from J; junction bases left unmatched: 6. The V gene's germline CDR1 is SGHRS and CDR2 YFSETQ. This CDR3 region has 14 residues. CDR3: CASSLVAGRLEQYF. CDR3 nucleotide sequence: TGCGCCAGCAGCTTGGTAGCGGGCCGCCTCGAGCAGTACTTC. Full variable domain (outside the CDR3, taken from reference TRBV5-1 and TRBJ2-7): KAGVTQTPRYLIKTRGQQVTLSCSPISGHRSVSWYQQTPGQGLQFLFEYFSETQRNKGNFPGRFSGRQFSNSRSEMNVSTLELGDSALYLCASSLVAGRLEQYFGPGTRLTVT.

The V and J genes are TRBV11-3 and TRBJ2-3, with D possibly being TRBD1 or TRBD2 (6 bases each). Trimming took off 3 bases at V and 0 bases at J, with 10 bases between the two ends. This CDR3 region has 15 residues. The germline V gene encodes CDR1 SGHNT and CDR2 YENEEA. Here the CDR3 reads CASSFGGHSTDTQYF. The CDR3 nucleotides read TGTGCCAGCAGCTTCGGGGGACATAGCACAGATACGCAGTATTTT.

V gene TRBV20-1 combines with J gene TRBJ2-7; no reliable D call. Per the germline V gene, CDR1 is DFQATT and CDR2 is SNEGSKA (reference sequence). The CDR3 has 13 residues. The V end lost 1 base, the J end lost 2 bases, and 9 bases lay between the germline ends. In DNA, the CDR3 is TGCAGTGCTAGAGCCTTAGATGCCTACGAGCAGTACTTC. It yields the protein CSARALDAYEQYF.

Concerning this clonotype itself: A read error is possible here, since a much larger clone lies one base away. In nucleotides, the CDR3 is TGTGCCAGCAGCACCGCGTCTTGGGGACCAAGTCAGACTAACTATGGCTACACCTTC. Protein sequence: CASSTASWGPSQTNYGYTF. The chain recombines TRBV6-1 with TRBJ1-2; D is perhaps TRBD1 (5 bases). The germline V gene has CDR1 MNHNS and CDR2 SASEGT. Trimming removed 6 bases at V and 0 bases at J, with 26 bases between. CDR3 length equals 19 residues.

Regarding this clonotype: The junction does not match germline at one end; this may be a read error. The CDR3, as DNA: TGTGCCAGCAGTTTTCTTACAGGGGGCGTTGTCACTGAAGCTCTCTTT. It yields the protein CASSFLTGGVVTEALF. The rearrangement joins TRBV6-2 or TRBV6-3 to TRBJ1-1; 9 nucleotides align to TRBD1. The CDR3 covers 16 residues. The germline CDR1 and CDR2 sequences are MNHEY and SVGEGT.

This clonotype has more than one count but fewer than ten. V gene TRBV7-9 combines with J gene TRBJ1-1; D perhaps matches TRBD1 (6 bases). CDR1 and CDR2 (germline): SEHNR, FQNEAQ (reference sequence). V lost 0 bases to trimming and J lost 6 bases, with 14 bases between them. This CDR3 region has 15 residues. CDR3 loop: CASSLARGGSPEAFF. Written as DNA, the CDR3 is TGTGCCAGCAGCTTAGCGCGAGGGGGAAGCCCTGAAGCTTTCTTT.

This clonotype was recorded once. The chain is built from TRBV19 and TRBJ1-5, with a tentative D call TRBD1 (6 bases). The germline V gene has CDR1 LNHDA and CDR2 SQIVND (reference sequence). This CDR3 contains 15 residues. V shed 4 bases and J shed 3 bases, with 13 bases lying between them. CDR3 amino acids: CASSRRQASNQPQHF. CDR3 in DNA: TGTGCCAGTAGTAGACGACAGGCCTCCAATCAGCCCCAGCATTTT. The entire variable domain, with the rest obtained from reference TRBV19 and TRBJ1-5, is as follows: DGGITQSPKYLFRKEGQNVTLSCEQNLNHDAMYWYRQDPGQGLRLIYYSQIVNDFQKGDIAEGYSVSREKKESFPLTVTSAQKNPTAFYLCASSRRQASNQPQHFGDGTRLSIL.